This T cell receptor beta chain was captured by sequencing in a study of blood T cell repertoires in COVID-19. Germline V gene data show CDR1 as GTSNPN and CDR2 as SVGIG (reference sequence). Germline trimming cut 6 bases from V and 8 bases from J; bases unmatched to any gene: 7. The CDR3 is 14 amino acids. The method was immunoSEQ multiplex PCR; TCRdb's version includes in-frame clones alone and lacks a portion of them. The repertoire consists of about 280,000 clones, with roughly 87% occurring once and the leading ten covering 10% to 15%. V is TRBV30 and J is TRBJ2-3, with 14 bases matching TRBD2. The sequenced material came from peripheral blood. The sequence derives from a human donor in a cohort sampled during active COVID-19. CDR3 residues: CACGLAGGGGTQYF. CDR3 bases: TGTGCCTGCGGACTAGCGGGAGGCGGGGGTACGCAGTATTTT.